The 20 T cell receptor beta chains below all came from one sample that was sequenced in a study of shared clonotypes between healthy human individuals. The table came from immunoSEQ multiplex PCR; TCRdb's copy has only in-frame clones and leaves some out. The sample lists hundreds of thousands of clones; less than 96% were seen once. The sample was naive CD4+ T cells sorted from blood. Noted subset: CD45RA+ positively selected. Source of these receptors: a woman in her thirties in good health.

The V and J genes are TRBV19 and TRBJ1-3; D gene unclear. V shed 3 bases and J shed 3 bases, with 9 bases lying between them. There are 14 residues in the CDR3. Germline CDR1 is LNHDA and CDR2 is SQIVND (reference sequence). CDR3 loop: CASSISGFGNTIYF. The CDR3 bases are TGTGCCAGTAGTATCTCCGGCTTTGGAAACACCATATATTTT.

The chain carries TRBV4-2 and TRBJ1-5, with 7 bases that match TRBD1. Per germline, CDR1 LGHNA and CDR2 YNFKEQ. CDR3 length: 13 residues. V dropped 4 bases and J dropped 7; count of bases not matched to a gene: 4. The CDR3 DNA sequence: TGTGCCAGCAGCCCCGACAGGGAACAGCCCCAGCATTTT. This encodes CASSPDREQPQHF.

This clone showed up just once. The rearrangement joins TRBV28 to TRBJ1-4; no clear D. Trimming pared 3 bases from V and 7 bases from J, leaving 12 bases between. CDR3 size: 14 residues. Germline assignment: CDR1 MDHEN and CDR2 SYDVKM. The CDR3 protein is CASSFSEGIEKLFF. CDR3 coding DNA: TGTGCCAGCAGTTTTAGTGAAGGTATTGAAAAACTGTTTTTT. The variable domain in full, completed from reference TRBV28 and TRBJ1-4, reads DVKVTQSSRYLVKRTGEKVFLECVQDMDHENMFWYRQDPGLGLRLIYFSYDVKMKEKGDIPEGYSVSREKKERFSLILESASTNQTSMYLCASSFSEGIEKLFFGSGTQLSVL.

The chain employs TRBV6-5 and TRBJ2-7; D remains unclear. The germline CDR1 and CDR2 sequences are MNHEY and SVGAGI. V shed 0 bases and J shed 3 bases, with 15 bases lying between them. The CDR3 spans 16 residues. CDR3: CASSYSSPNLGYEQYF. CDR3 DNA: TGTGCCAGCAGTTACTCGTCCCCAAACCTCGGCTACGAGCAGTACTTC.

The chain is built from TRBV28 and TRBJ2-5; D gene uncertain. The CDR3 is 11 amino acids. Germline-derived CDR1 and CDR2 are MDHEN and SYDVKM. V shed 5 bases and J shed 3 bases, with 4 bases lying between them. For the CDR3, the DNA is TGTGCCAGCAGTGCTAAAGAGACCCAGTACTTC. This sequence encodes CASSAKETQYF.

V and J are TRBV5-1 and TRBJ2-7, with TRBD2 matching over 7 bases. With V trimmed by 6 bases and J by 0 bases, 6 bases remained unmatched. The CDR3 runs 14 residues. CDR1 and CDR2 from the germline V gene are SGHRS and YFSETQ. This CDR3 is CASNRAGNSYEQYF. The CDR3 DNA is TGCGCCAGCAACCGAGCGGGAAACTCCTACGAGCAGTACTTC. Using reference TRBV5-1 and TRBJ2-7 for the parts outside the CDR3, the full variable domain is KAGVTQTPRYLIKTRGQQVTLSCSPISGHRSVSWYQQTPGQGLQFLFEYFSETQRNKGNFPGRFSGRQFSNSRSEMNVSTLELGDSALYLCASNRAGNSYEQYFGPGTRLTVT.

The chain combines TRBV7-9 with TRBJ2-7; a weak D match, TRBD1 (6 bases). The CDR3 is 15 residues long. The V gene lost 2 bases and the J gene lost 3 bases, with 14 bases spanning the gap. Looked up from germline, CDR1 is SEHNR and CDR2 is FQNEAQ (reference sequence). The CDR3 sequence is CASSLSPGQNYEQYF. In DNA, the CDR3 is TGTGCCAGCAGCTTATCCCCGGGACAAAACTACGAGCAGTACTTC.

CDR3 nucleotides: TGTGCCAGCAGTGACCGGACACCCGACGAGCAGTACTTC. Its protein product is CASSDRTPDEQYF. The rearrangement joins TRBV2 to TRBJ2-5; D is possibly TRBD1 (5 bases). The J call may be incorrect, as the DNA end agrees better with TRBJ2-7. The CDR3 has 13 amino acids. Germline V lookup: CDR1 SNHLY, CDR2 FYNNEI.

J is TRBJ2-5 and V is TRBV6-1; D assignment may be TRBD1 or TRBD2 (6 bases each). Germline V gene sequence: CDR1 MNHNS, CDR2 SASEGT. The V and J ends lost 2 bases and 4 bases respectively, with 11 bases between them. CDR3 length equals 14 residues. Here the CDR3 DNA reads TGTGCCAGCAGTGAAACAGGGAGGTTAGAGACCCAGTACTTC. Its protein is CASSETGRLETQYF.

The rearrangement joins TRBV28 to TRBJ1-1; 9 bases map to TRBD1. Germline V lookup: CDR1 MDHEN, CDR2 SYDVKM. Trimming removed 8 bases from V and 4 bases from J; junction bases left unmatched: 2. This CDR3 comprises 12 residues. The CDR3 DNA is TGTGCCAGCCTACAGGGGGCCACTGAAGCTTTCTTT. It translates to CASLQGATEAFF.

The chain uses TRBV5-8 and TRBJ2-7; the D gene is possibly TRBD1 (7 bases). CDR3 length: 15 amino acids. The germline V gene encodes CDR1 SGHTS and CDR2 YDEGEE. The V end lost 4 bases, the J end lost 0 bases, and 14 bases lay between the germline ends. CDR3 amino acids: CASSGGGISSYEQYF. In nucleotides, the CDR3 is TGTGCCAGCAGCGGAGGGGGCATAAGCTCCTACGAGCAGTACTTC.

V gene TRBV19 combines with J gene TRBJ1-5; a weak D match, TRBD1 (6 bases). The CDR3 contains 14 residues. The V gene's germline CDR1 is LNHDA and CDR2 SQIVND (reference sequence). Trimming removed 1 base from V and 7 bases from J, with 11 bases in between. CDR3 DNA: TGTGCCAGTAGTATAGCGGGGGCCCCCCAGCCCCAGCATTTT. Translation gives CASSIAGAPQPQHF.

The V call is TRBV19, the J call TRBJ1-1; D is perhaps TRBD1 (5 bases). Trimming removed 6 bases at V and 4 bases at J, with 21 bases between. The CDR3 loop spans 16 amino acids. In germline, CDR1 is LNHDA, CDR2 SQIVND (reference sequence). The chain's CDR3 is CASRTTSRGHSTEAFF. The CDR3 DNA reads as TGTGCCAGTAGGACAACCTCCCGGGGCCATAGCACTGAAGCTTTCTTT.

The gene calls are TRBV4-1 and TRBJ2-7; D may be TRBD2 (7 bases). This CDR3 is 16 amino acids long. Germline CDR1 is MGHRA and CDR2 is YSYEKL. V was cut by 1 base and J by 0 bases, with 13 bases left in between. The CDR3 loop reads CASSQAHRDYSYEQYF. The CDR3 nucleotides are TGCGCCAGCAGCCAAGCCCACAGGGACTACTCCTACGAGCAGTACTTC.

This clone has just one count. The rearrangement uses TRBV5-1 and TRBJ2-2, with 8 bases lining up with TRBD2. Per the germline V gene, CDR1 is SGHRS and CDR2 is YFSETQ. The CDR3 length is 17 residues. Unmatched junction bases numbered 11, after V lost 4 bases and J lost 3 bases. DNA of the CDR3: TGCGCCAGCAGCCTCAAAAGCGGGGGCGGGGACACCGGGGAGCTGTTTTTT. It codes for CASSLKSGGGDTGELFF.

This chain links TRBV19 with TRBJ2-1, with D perhaps TRBD1 (6 bases). Germline V gene lookup returns CDR1 LNHDA and CDR2 SQIVND (reference sequence). This CDR3 spans 17 amino acids. V was shortened by 0 bases and J by 5 bases, with 17 bases between the two germline ends. The CDR3 DNA reads TGTGCCAGTAGTATAGACGGGACACCACTAACACACAATGAGCAGTTCTTC. As protein: CASSIDGTPLTHNEQFF.

The V call is TRBV2, the J call TRBJ2-7; 8 nucleotides agree with TRBD2. The germline gives CDR1 SNHLY, CDR2 FYNNEI. The junction had 9 bases not matched to a gene; V was cut back by 8 bases and J by 0 bases. The CDR3 length is 15 residues. The CDR3 DNA reads as TGTGCCAGCTCGGCTAGCGGGTCTCGCTCCTACGAGCAGTACTTC. Amino acid sequence: CASSASGSRSYEQYF.

This rearrangement joins TRBV5-1 to TRBJ1-5, with D possibly TRBD1 on 6 matching bases. Deletions cut 1 base from V and 4 bases from J, with 9 bases between. Germline-derived CDR1 and CDR2 are SGHRS and YFSETQ. CDR3 length: 14 amino acids. Here the CDR3 DNA reads TGCGCCAGCAGCTTGACAGGGACTAATCAGCCCCAGCATTTT. Translated: CASSLTGTNQPQHF.

The chain has TRBV5-1 and TRBJ2-7; 7 nucleotides agree with TRBD1. The CDR3 spans 14 residues. Germline loops: CDR1 SGHRS, CDR2 YFSETQ. After removal of 4 bases from V and 2 bases from J, the junction contained 6 bases not matched to a gene. CDR3 nucleotides: TGCGCCAGCAGCGCCGGACAGGTAGCCTACGAGCAGTACTTC. Translation: CASSAGQVAYEQYF.

The J gene is TRBJ1-4, the V gene TRBV6-6, with D unclear. CDR1 is MNHNY and CDR2 is SVGAGI in the germline V gene (reference sequence). This CDR3 has 14 amino acids. Trimming shortened V by 8 bases and J by 5 bases, and 15 bases separated the two germline ends. CDR3 DNA sequence: TGTGCCAGCTGCAGGTCTCTCCGAAATGAAAAACTGTTTTTT. Translated: CASCRSLRNEKLFF.